This T cell receptor beta chain was found in a study of PD-1 blockade in classical Hodgkin lymphoma. Overall study findings and caveats: Among the patients, those starting nivolumab under 1 year after ASCT were excluded. CD4+ TCR diversity climbed significantly by C4D1, unlike CD8+ TCR diversity.

Sequencing used immunoSEQ multiplex PCR; TCRdb keeps in-frame clones, though not all of them. The sample has about 94,000 clones; roughly 89% are singletons. Relapse after autologous stem cell transplantation occurred in every patient, and brentuximab vedotin exposure varied. Notes on this clone: Its antigen is unknown.

The sequence was collected from a human donor with classical Hodgkin lymphoma. The sequencing here drew on peripheral blood mononuclear cells (PBMCs), taken before the second cycle of nivolumab.

The CDR3 DNA follows: TGTGCCAGCAGTGACTCGACGGACGTGAACACCGGGGAGCTGTTTTTT. Translated: CASSDSTDVNTGELFF. The chain combines TRBV6-4 with TRBJ2-2, with D unresolved. Germline V gives CDR1 MRHNA, CDR2 SNTAGT. Trimming pared 0 bases from V and 1 base from J, leaving 9 bases between. The CDR3 has 16 amino acids.